Presented here are 29 T cell receptor beta chains from one specimen sequenced in a study of T cell clonotyping in hematopoietic cell transplantation. Time point defined: recipient sample about 28 days before transplant, after cytoreduction. Sequencing was performed with immunoSEQ multiplex PCR; in TCRdb, only in-frame clones are kept and a portion is missing. Seen here are around 27,000 clones, more than 70% observed once, and the top ten hold about 6.5%. The sample was peripheral blood mononuclear cells, taken before stem cell transplant. All receptors derive from a man aged 50 to 59 with myelodysplastic syndrome. Some clones in this sample may be carry-over from other donors' samples.

The chain carries TRBV4-2 and TRBJ2-2; maybe TRBD1 (5 bases). The CDR3 sequence is 16 residues long. The V end was cut by 0 bases, the J end by 7 bases, with 15 bases between. From germline, CDR1 is LGHNA and CDR2 YNFKEQ. The CDR3 DNA reads TGTGCCAGCAGCCAAGATAGAGCCAGGGTTATCGGGGAGCTGTTTTTT. Translating gives CASSQDRARVIGELFF.

The chain links TRBV2 to TRBJ2-3, with 9 bases that match TRBD1. With 5 bases clipped from V and 1 base from J, the junction kept 1 base outside the gene matches. Germline CDR1 reads SNHLY; CDR2 reads FYNNEI. The CDR3 is made up of 14 amino acids. The CDR3, as DNA: TGTGCCAGCAGTCGGGACAGGGGCACAGATACGCAGTATTTT. Translating gives CASSRDRGTDTQYF.

This clone was observed a handful of times. J is TRBJ1-2 and V is TRBV25-1, with 7 bases that match TRBD1. Unmatched junction bases numbered 12, after V lost 5 bases and J lost 0 bases. CDR3 length: 17 residues. Germline CDR1 MGHDK, CDR2 SYGVNS. The CDR3 DNA follows: TGTGCCAGCAGTCCCGCCATCAGGGGGAGGCCTAACTATGGCTACACCTTC. This encodes CASSPAIRGRPNYGYTF.

This clone has more than one count but fewer than ten. V usage is TRBV5-4 and J usage is TRBJ2-5; D is uncertain. V lost 0 bases to trimming and J lost 1 base, with 1 base between them. This CDR3 contains 12 residues. CDR1 SGHNT and CDR2 YYREEE come from the germline V gene (reference sequence). The CDR3 here is CASSLVQETQYF. CDR3 nucleotide sequence: TGTGCCAGCAGCTTGGTCCAAGAGACCCAGTACTTC.

The genes are TRBV27 and TRBJ1-2; 7 bases map to TRBD1. The CDR3 length is 14 residues. V lost 6 bases, J lost 8 bases, and 12 bases stayed unmatched. Per the germline V gene, CDR1 is MNHEY and CDR2 is SMNVEV (reference sequence). Written as DNA, the CDR3 is TGTGCCAGCAGAACCTCCACAGGGGCGGGAGGCTACACCTTC. This translates into CASRTSTGAGGYTF.

The chain joins TRBV19 to TRBJ1-5; D is unresolved. The CDR3 runs to 13 residues. Trimming left V 3 bases short and J 4 bases short, with 7 bases between. Germline CDR1 and CDR2: LNHDA and SQIVND (reference sequence). The CDR3 region has the DNA TGTGCCAGTAGTATCGGCGGGAATCAGCCCCAGCATTTT. Translating it yields CASSIGGNQPQHF.

This CDR3 reads CASSLGLSNQPQHF. CDR3 sequence (DNA): TGTGCCAGCAGCTTGGGTTTATCCAATCAGCCCCAGCATTTT. The chain carries TRBV5-6 and TRBJ1-5; D uncertain. Trimming stripped 0 bases from V and 3 bases from J, with 7 bases between. The germline CDR1 and CDR2 sequences are SGHDT and YYEEEE. The CDR3 has 14 residues.

The table lists this clone with a few counts. The chain is built from TRBV5-1 and TRBJ2-7, with D maybe TRBD2 (5 bases). The CDR3 consists of 14 residues. Trimming took 0 bases from V and 3 from J, leaving 10 bases between them. Looked up from germline, CDR1 is SGHRS and CDR2 is YFSETQ. CDR3 residues: CASSLDGLNYEQYF. The CDR3 DNA is TGCGCCAGCAGCTTGGATGGACTTAACTACGAGCAGTACTTC. The complete variable domain, with remaining parts taken from reference TRBV5-1 and TRBJ2-7, reads KAGVTQTPRYLIKTRGQQVTLSCSPISGHRSVSWYQQTPGQGLQFLFEYFSETQRNKGNFPGRFSGRQFSNSRSEMNVSTLELGDSALYLCASSLDGLNYEQYFGPGTRLTVT.

This clone was observed a few times. The rearrangement uses TRBV27 and TRBJ1-2; 10 bases fit TRBD1. The CDR3 sequence is 13 residues long. Germline V gene data show CDR1 as MNHEY and CDR2 as SMNVEV (reference sequence). J was trimmed by 8 bases and V by 4 bases; bases with no gene match: 4. CDR3 in DNA: TGTGCCAGCAGTTACGACAGGGGGCGAGGCTACACCTTC. Residues: CASSYDRGRGYTF.

This clone has only a few counts. The V gene is TRBV28, the J gene TRBJ1-5, with D possibly matching TRBD1 (5 bases). The CDR3 consists of 15 residues. V was pared by 4 bases and J by 3 bases, with 13 bases between. In germline, CDR1 is MDHEN, CDR2 SYDVKM. CDR3 sequence (DNA): TGTGCCAGCAGTTGGGGCAGGGAGTTCAATCAGCCCCAGCATTTT. It is translated as CASSWGREFNQPQHF.

The V call is TRBV4-1, the J call TRBJ2-7; D possibly uses TRBD1 or TRBD2 (5 bases each). Germline CDR1 MGHRA, CDR2 YSYEKL. CDR3 size: 15 residues. V lost 2 bases, J lost 4 bases, and 15 bases lay in between. DNA of the CDR3: TGCGCCAGCAGCCAATCCGGGACGGAGTGGTACGAGCAGTACTTC. Its protein is CASSQSGTEWYEQYF.

Notes on this clone: Germline is not matched at one junction end, which may reflect a read error. The rearrangement links TRBV28 to TRBJ1-2; D is perhaps TRBD1 (5 bases). Looked up from germline, CDR1 is MDHEN and CDR2 is SYDVKM. The CDR3 has 11 amino acids. Here the CDR3 DNA reads TGTGCCAGCAGTTTTGGAGGCCTCGGGACGTTC. It encodes CASSFGGLGTF.

CDR3 in amino acids: CASSRQLTGELFF. CDR3 nucleotide sequence: TGTGCCAGCAGCAGACAGCTGACCGGGGAGCTGTTTTTT. The chain joins TRBV7-9 to TRBJ2-2, with D tentatively TRBD1 (5 bases). V was shortened by 5 bases and J by 5 bases, with 9 bases between the two germline ends. Per the germline V gene, CDR1 is SEHNR and CDR2 is FQNEAQ (reference sequence). The CDR3 consists of 13 residues.

This rearrangement joins TRBV5-1 to TRBJ2-1; 14 positions match TRBD2. The length of the CDR3 is 18 residues. Germline assignment: CDR1 SGHRS and CDR2 YFSETQ. V lost 4 bases, J lost 1 base, and 7 bases stayed unmatched. The CDR3 here is CASSQGLAGGTSYNEQFF. As DNA, the CDR3 is TGCGCCAGCAGCCAAGGACTAGCGGGGGGTACGTCCTACAATGAGCAGTTCTTC.

The chain joins TRBV7-2 to TRBJ2-5, with 8 positions matching TRBD2. There are 13 residues in the CDR3. The germline V gene has CDR1 SGHTA and CDR2 FQGNSA. Trimming cost V 8 bases and J 7 bases; bases outside gene matches: 9. The CDR3 bases are TGTGCCAGCTGCCCGGGACTAGGAGGGACCCAGTACTTC. It translates to CASCPGLGGTQYF.

The chain employs TRBV27 and TRBJ2-7, with TRBD1 matching 10 bases. The CDR3 length is 14 residues. J gave up 2 bases and V 6 bases, and 4 bases lay outside the gene matches. Germline V gene sequence: CDR1 MNHEY, CDR2 SMNVEV (reference sequence). Here the CDR3 DNA reads TGTGCCAGCAGGAGTGGACAGGGGGCCTACGAGCAGTACTTC. Protein product: CASRSGQGAYEQYF.

The chain uses TRBV28 and TRBJ2-1; D ambiguous. In germline, CDR1 is MDHEN, CDR2 SYDVKM. This CDR3 is 12 amino acids long. The germline V and J ends were trimmed by 7 bases and 1 base, with 5 bases remaining between them. CDR3 sequence (DNA): TGTGCCAGCAAAGGATCCTACAATGAGCAGTTCTTC. Amino acid sequence: CASKGSYNEQFF. Filled out from reference TRBV28 and TRBJ2-1, the complete variable domain reads DVKVTQSSRYLVKRTGEKVFLECVQDMDHENMFWYRQDPGLGLRLIYFSYDVKMKEKGDIPEGYSVSREKKERFSLILESASTNQTSMYLCASKGSYNEQFFGPGTRLTVL.

The gene calls are TRBV5-6 and TRBJ2-7; D may be TRBD2 (5 bases). Per the germline V gene, CDR1 is SGHDT and CDR2 is YYEEEE. V dropped 4 bases and J dropped 3 bases, with 11 bases sitting between them. The CDR3 covers 13 residues. In DNA, the CDR3 is TGTGCCAGCAGCCTCCCCGGGATCTACGAGCAGTACTTC. This sequence encodes CASSLPGIYEQYF.

The chain has TRBV6-5 and TRBJ1-5; 8 nucleotides align to TRBD1. This CDR3 has 16 amino acids. Germline values: CDR1 MNHEY, CDR2 SVGAGI. Trimming cost V 2 bases and J 0 bases; bases outside gene matches: 3. This CDR3 reads CASSYKGQDSNQPQHF. The CDR3, as DNA: TGTGCCAGCAGTTACAAGGGACAGGATAGCAATCAGCCCCAGCATTTT.

The chain uses TRBV30 and TRBJ1-1; D gene ambiguous. The CDR3 runs to 12 residues. From germline, CDR1 is GTSNPN and CDR2 SVGIG (reference sequence). This chain's CDR3 is CAETALNTEAFF. CDR3 coding DNA: TGTGCAGAGACCGCACTCAACACTGAAGCTTTCTTT.

V is TRBV19 and J is TRBJ1-2; 10 nucleotides match TRBD1. Trimming at V came to 6 bases and at J to 2 bases, leaving 3 bases not matched to a gene. Looked up from germline, CDR1 is LNHDA and CDR2 is SQIVND (reference sequence). This CDR3 contains 14 residues. The DNA for the CDR3 is TGTGCCAGTAGCCGGGACAGGGGAAACTATGGCTACACCTTC. Its translation is CASSRDRGNYGYTF.

The rearrangement uses TRBV4-1 and TRBJ2-5, with D unresolved. Germline-derived CDR1 and CDR2 are MGHRA and YSYEKL. V was pared by 4 bases and J by 2 bases, with 14 bases between. This CDR3 comprises 15 residues. This chain's CDR3 is CASSLSTGPQETQYF. The CDR3 region has the DNA TGCGCCAGCAGCCTTTCCACCGGCCCTCAAGAGACCCAGTACTTC.

The chain couples TRBV14 to TRBJ1-5; D gene unclear. The CDR3 loop spans 13 amino acids. The V and J ends lost 5 bases and 3 bases respectively, with 8 bases between them. Germline values: CDR1 SGHDN, CDR2 FVKESK. As DNA, the CDR3 is TGTGCCAGCAGCGAAAGGGTCAATCAGCCCCAGCATTTT. Translation gives CASSERVNQPQHF.

The rearrangement joins TRBV2 to TRBJ1-2; 8 nucleotides agree with TRBD1. CDR1 SNHLY and CDR2 FYNNEI come from the germline V gene. CDR3 size: 17 residues. V shed 3 bases, J shed 2 bases, and the junction held 11 bases outside the gene matches. The CDR3 reads CASSDRGQELLNYGYTF. The CDR3 DNA sequence: TGTGCCAGCAGTGATAGGGGACAGGAACTACTCAACTATGGCTACACCTTC.

A few counts support this clone. The chain uses TRBV6-5 and TRBJ1-1; D unclear. CDR3 size: 13 residues. V was cut by 0 bases and J by 3 bases, with 5 bases left in between. Germline V gene sequence: CDR1 MNHEY, CDR2 SVGAGI. CDR3 protein: CASSYSTYTEAFF. CDR3 nucleotide sequence: TGTGCCAGCAGTTACTCGACGTACACTGAAGCTTTCTTT.

V usage is TRBV30 and J usage is TRBJ2-7, with D unclear. Per germline, CDR1 GTSNPN and CDR2 SVGIG (reference sequence). The CDR3 covers 12 residues. Between the trimmed V and J ends, which lost 2 bases and 5 bases, there was a span of 10 bases. The CDR3 spells CAWSRQTNEQYF. The CDR3 DNA sequence: TGTGCCTGGAGTAGGCAGACCAACGAGCAGTACTTC.

J is TRBJ2-2 and V is TRBV2; 12 bases fit TRBD2. The trim removed 8 bases at V and 0 bases at J, leaving 4 bases unmatched. This CDR3 comprises 16 residues. The germline gives CDR1 SNHLY, CDR2 FYNNEI. The CDR3 region is CASWSSGGANTGELFF. The CDR3 region has the DNA TGTGCCAGCTGGTCTAGCGGGGGGGCGAACACCGGGGAGCTGTTTTTT.

This clone was observed once. The rearrangement joins TRBV6-5 to TRBJ2-7, with TRBD2 as a possible D gene (7 bases). Germline V gives CDR1 MNHEY, CDR2 SVGAGI. The CDR3 covers 15 residues. Trimming took off 7 bases at V and 2 bases at J, with 18 bases between the two ends. CDR3 loop: CASTTPRGAAYEQYF. The CDR3 nucleotides are TGTGCCAGCACCACCCCCCGGGGGGCTGCCTACGAGCAGTACTTC.

This clone was seen just once. The chain recombines TRBV30 with TRBJ2-7; 10 nucleotides match TRBD1. CDR1 is GTSNPN and CDR2 is SVGIG in the germline V gene (reference sequence). V was pared by 3 bases and J by 4 bases, with 12 bases of the junction left unmatched. The CDR3 extends over 16 amino acids. The CDR3 coding sequence is TGTGCCTGGAGAGCGGGTCCGGACAGGGGGAAATACGAGCAGTACTTC. Its translation: CAWRAGPDRGKYEQYF.